This is a list of T cell receptor beta chains from one sample in a study of identical twins. TCRdb re-called the 5' RACE reads with MiXCR, one entry per CDR3 protein. The data show 400,000 to 650,000 distinct CDR3 sequences, approximately 22% seen once. A further study also used this sample, focusing on T cells expressing NK-cell markers.

Specimen: CD4+ T cells sorted from blood. These receptor sequences come from a woman aged 18-35 years in good health. Each CDR3 is given with its conserved first and last residue. Fields, in order: CDR3 protein, CDR3 DNA, clone size, V gene, J gene, D gene. The D gene is left open where the match is weak. A row's size may be missing; if present it is once, few, many or a size class.

CASSRMRGAGNEQYF	TGTGCCAGCAGCCGAATGCGGGGGGCGGGAAACGAGCAGTACTTC	-	TRBV11-3	TRBJ2-7	TRBD2
CSALRPRLASETQYF	TGCAGTGCTCTCCGACCGCGACTAGCGTCGGAGACCCAGTACTTC	once	TRBV20-1	TRBJ2-5	TRBD2
CASSESISGGVLYNEQFF	TGTGCCAGCAGCGAGAGTATTAGCGGGGGGGTCTTGTACAATGAGCAGTTCTTC	-	TRBV11-2	TRBJ2-1	TRBD2
CASSAGGNDYGYTF	TGCGCCAGCAGCGCAGGAGGCAACGACTATGGCTACACCTTC	many	TRBV5-1	TRBJ1-2	-
CASSLFGGDEAAFF	TGTGCCAGCAGTTTATTCGGCGGGGACGAGGCGGCTTTCTTT	-	TRBV27	TRBJ1-1	-
CAISGQGAVGASDTQYF	TGTGCCATCAGTGGACAGGGGGCGGTTGGGGCGTCAGATACGCAGTATTTT	few	TRBV10-3	TRBJ2-3	TRBD1
CASSHHGGGDEQFF	TGTGCCAGCAGCCACCACGGGGGTGGCGATGAGCAGTTCTTC	-	TRBV3-1	TRBJ2-1	-
CASSSTGRVVTGELFF	TGTGCCAGCAGTAGTACAGGGAGAGTGGTCACCGGGGAGCTGTTTTTT	many	TRBV12-3/TRBV12-4	TRBJ2-2	-
CASRLVAGAADTQYF	TGTGCCAGCAGACTTGTAGCGGGAGCAGCAGATACGCAGTATTTT	-	TRBV6-1	TRBJ2-3	TRBD2
CASRDRGSDTQYF	TGTGCCAGCAGGGACAGGGGTTCCGATACGCAGTATTTT	few	TRBV6-1	TRBJ2-3	TRBD1
CASSYSFRGQRYEQYF	TGTGCCAGCAGTTACTCGTTCCGGGGCCAGCGGTACGAGCAGTACTTC	few	TRBV6-5	TRBJ2-7	-
CASSPPGGKNEQYF	TGTGCCAGCAGCCCTCCAGGGGGCAAGAACGAGCAGTACTTC	-	TRBV11-3	TRBJ2-7	TRBD1
CASSHNPGGEQYF	TGTGCCAGCAGCCATAACCCTGGCGGCGAGCAGTACTTC	-	TRBV3-1	TRBJ2-7	-
CASKREVDTEAFF	TGCGCCAGCAAGAGGGAGGTCGACACTGAAGCTTTCTTT	few	TRBV5-1	TRBJ1-1	-
CASSWGWNEQFF	TGTGCCAGCAGCTGGGGGTGGAATGAGCAGTTCTTC	-	TRBV5-5	TRBJ2-1	-
CASSGDNSDTQYF	TGTGCCAGCAGTGGGGACAACTCAGATACGCAGTATTTT	few	TRBV25-1	TRBJ2-3	-
CATSRATTSGEQFF	TGTGCCACCAGCAGAGCCACGACATCGGGTGAGCAGTTCTTC	few	TRBV15	TRBJ2-1	-
CASSLIQNTEAFF	TGTGCCAGCAGCTTAATACAGAACACTGAAGCTTTCTTT	-	TRBV7-9	TRBJ1-1	-
CSARDPSSEGEAFF	TGCAGTGCTAGAGATCCTTCTTCGGAGGGCGAAGCTTTCTTT	few	TRBV20-1	TRBJ1-1	-
CASSSVIGLTNSNQPQHF	TGTGCCAGCAGCTCAGTTATAGGACTGACAAATAGCAATCAGCCCCAGCATTTT	few	TRBV5-5	TRBJ1-5	-
CSGGRGHTEAFF	TGCAGCGGGGGGCGGGGACACACTGAAGCTTTCTTT	-	TRBV29-1	TRBJ1-1	-
CSARDVRGYNEQFF	TGCAGTGCTAGAGATGTCCGGGGTTACAATGAGCAGTTCTTC	many	TRBV20-1	TRBJ2-1	-
CSARDPVGTDTQYF	TGCAGTGCTAGAGATCCGGTAGGGACAGATACGCAGTATTTT	many	TRBV20-1	TRBJ2-3	-
CASSDPGLGAFF	TGTGCCAGCAGCGACCCAGGGTTAGGTGCTTTCTTT	-	TRBV14	TRBJ1-1	-
CASSSLGGRAYNEQFF	TGTGCCAGTAGTTCCCTCGGCGGGAGGGCCTACAATGAGCAGTTCTTC	-	TRBV19	TRBJ2-1	TRBD2
CASSQRGGDSPLHF	TGTGCCAGCTCACAGCGCGGGGGGGATTCACCCCTCCACTTT	-	TRBV18	TRBJ1-6	-
CASSTRTGGEQFF	TGTGCCAGCAGTACTCGGACCGGGGGCGAGCAGTTCTTC	many	TRBV12-3/TRBV12-4	TRBJ2-1	-
CASRGGITYEQYF	TGTGCCAGCAGAGGGGGGATCACCTACGAGCAGTACTTC	-	TRBV25-1	TRBJ2-7	-
CASSTTSGGADTQYF	TGTGCCAGCAGTACGACTAGCGGGGGGGCGGATACGCAGTATTTT	-	TRBV7-9	TRBJ2-3	TRBD2
CASRKGLTSYEQYF	TGTGCCAGCAGGAAGGGACTGACCTCCTACGAGCAGTACTTC	-	TRBV6-1	TRBJ2-7	-
CASSPTGTQPQHF	TGTGCCAGCAGCCCCACAGGGACTCAGCCCCAGCATTTT	-	TRBV6-4	TRBJ1-5	-
CSAITGAWSDEQFF	TGCAGTGCTATCACCGGCGCTTGGTCGGATGAGCAGTTCTTC	few	TRBV20-1	TRBJ2-1	-
CSVHGYTF	TGCAGCGTTCATGGCTACACCTTC	-	TRBV29-1	TRBJ1-2	-
CASSDPTGGPVGTQYF	TGTGCCAGCAGTGACCCGACAGGGGGCCCGGTCGGTACGCAGTATTTT	-	TRBV2	TRBJ2-3	TRBD1
CASSRTGNHEQFF	TGTGCCAGCAGCAGGACTGGCAACCATGAGCAGTTCTTC	-	TRBV7-2	TRBJ2-1	-
CASTGLSSSYNEQFF	TGTGCCAGCACCGGACTTTCTAGCTCCTACAATGAGCAGTTCTTC	-	TRBV12-3/TRBV12-4	TRBJ2-1	-
CSAPYARRTTEAFF	TGCAGTGCCCCCTATGCACGGCGGACCACTGAAGCTTTCTTT	few	TRBV20-1	TRBJ1-1	-
CSVGRVRLFNEQFF	TGCAGCGTTGGGAGGGTTCGGCTCTTCAATGAGCAGTTCTTC	many	TRBV29-1	TRBJ2-1	-
CASSLTGDRYYEQYF	TGTGCCAGCAGCTTAACCGGGGACAGGTATTACGAGCAGTACTTC	-	TRBV7-3	TRBJ2-7	TRBD1
CASSLGAGGENTEAFF	TGCGCCAGCAGCTTGGGAGCGGGGGGGGAGAACACTGAAGCTTTCTTT	-	TRBV5-1	TRBJ1-1	-
CASSRETGTSGNTIYF	TGTGCCAGCAGCCGAGAGACAGGCACCTCTGGAAACACCATATATTTT	few	TRBV3-1	TRBJ1-3	-
CASSILGQENQETQYF	TGTGCCAGCAGCATTCTTGGGCAGGAAAACCAAGAGACCCAGTACTTC	few	TRBV25-1	TRBJ2-5	-
CASSYLLAGTLYNEQFF	TGTGCCAGCAGTTACTTATTGGCCGGGACGCTCTACAATGAGCAGTTCTTC	many	TRBV6-5	TRBJ2-1	-
CASSLGGTVEETQYF	TGCGCCAGCAGCTTGGGCGGGACAGTCGAAGAGACCCAGTACTTC	-	TRBV5-1	TRBJ2-5	-
CASSITNFNEQFF	TGTGCCAGCAGCATAACTAATTTCAATGAGCAGTTCTTC	-	TRBV7-2	TRBJ2-1	-
CASTRGPGRETQYF	TGTGCCAGCACTCGAGGCCCCGGGAGAGAGACCCAGTACTTC	few	TRBV6-1	TRBJ2-5	-
CSAARENTEAFF	TGCAGTGCTGCTAGAGAGAACACTGAAGCTTTCTTT	-	TRBV20-1	TRBJ1-1	-